Presented here are 28 T cell receptor beta chains from one specimen sequenced in a study of beta chain features in type 1 diabetes. Study-wide results and limits: Significant though moderate, a shortening of TCRB CDR3s appeared in all four CD4+ subsets of Type 1 diabetes patients.

Reverse transcribing all isolated RNA meant expressed TCRB transcripts were sequenced. Sequencing was performed with immunoSEQ multiplex PCR; in TCRdb, only in-frame clones are kept and a portion is missing. The table includes 120,000 to 150,000 clones, approximately 13% detected once. For these TCRs, the target antigens are not known. Sequenced sample: central memory CD4+ T cells from blood. Every receptor here comes from a man younger than 35 with type 1 diabetes.

The V call is TRBV2, the J call TRBJ2-7, with D perhaps assigned TRBD1 or TRBD2 (5 bases each). CDR1 is SNHLY, CDR2 FYNNEI, per germline. The CDR3 sequence is 14 residues long. The V end lost 5 bases, the J end lost 2 bases, and 13 bases lay between the germline ends. The CDR3 region is CASSRGQGPYEQYF. The CDR3 DNA reads TGTGCCAGCAGTCGGGGCCAGGGCCCCTACGAGCAGTACTTC. Full variable domain (remainder filled in from reference TRBV2 and TRBJ2-7): EPEVTQTPSHQVTQMGQEVILRCVPISNHLYFYWYRQILGQKVEFLVSFYNNEISEKSEIFDDQFSVERPDGSNFTLKIRSTKLEDSAMYFCASSRGQGPYEQYFGPGTRLTVT.

The sample holds a few counts of this clone. The CDR3 here is CASSLEADFPETQYF. CDR3 coding DNA: TGTGCCAGCAGCTTAGAGGCAGACTTCCCAGAGACCCAGTACTTC. The rearrangement uses TRBV7-6 and TRBJ2-5; D unresolved. The CDR3 is 15 amino acids. Germline V gene lookup returns CDR1 SGHVS and CDR2 FNYEAQ. Trimming left V 1 base short and J 4 bases short, with 13 bases between.

J is TRBJ2-5 and V is TRBV28; 7 bases map to TRBD1. Germline loops: CDR1 MDHEN, CDR2 SYDVKM. This CDR3 spans 14 amino acids. Trimming removed 8 bases from V and 4 bases from J; junction bases left unmatched: 10. The CDR3 DNA follows: TGTGCCAGCCTCTCCGGGACAGCAGGAGAGACCCAGTACTTC. Translation gives CASLSGTAGETQYF.

This clone was counted ten times or more. The rearrangement joins TRBV18 to TRBJ1-1, with 7 bases aligning to TRBD1. Trimming removed 5 bases from V and 1 base from J; junction bases left unmatched: 4. CDR3 length equals 14 residues. CDR1 KGHSH and CDR2 LQKENI come from the germline V gene. The DNA for the CDR3 is TGTGCCAGCTCAGCAGGGGGAACGAACACTGAAGCTTTCTTT. Translating gives CASSAGGTNTEAFF.

The rearrangement joins TRBV7-2 to TRBJ1-4; TRBD1 matches at 8 bases. Per germline, CDR1 SGHTA and CDR2 FQGNSA. The CDR3 contains 17 residues. V lost 5 bases and J lost 2; bases outside the gene matches: 10. CDR3 nucleotide sequence: TGTGCCAGCAGCCTAAGGACAGGGAGGTCTACTAATGAAAAACTGTTTTTT. This translates into CASSLRTGRSTNEKLFF.

This rearrangement joins TRBV4-1 to TRBJ1-2, with TRBD1 as a possible D gene (5 bases). The ends were cut back, 0 bases at V and 4 bases at J, with 6 bases in the middle. The CDR3 runs to 13 residues. CDR1 is MGHRA and CDR2 is YSYEKL in the germline V gene. The CDR3 sequence is CASSQEGTYGYTF. CDR3 nucleotides: TGCGCCAGCAGCCAAGAAGGGACCTATGGCTACACCTTC.

The genes are TRBV29-1 and TRBJ2-3; D is undetermined. The CDR3 has 15 residues. Germline loops: CDR1 SQVTM, CDR2 ANQGSEA. V was cut by 4 bases and J by 2 bases, with 16 bases left in between. The CDR3 DNA follows: TGCAGCGTTGGGCCCCCCCTGGGGTACACAGATACGCAGTATTTT. It encodes CSVGPPLGYTDTQYF.

The chain has TRBV7-9 and TRBJ2-7, with D possibly TRBD2 on 5 matching bases. CDR3 size: 14 residues. V shed 4 bases and J shed 0 bases, with 10 bases lying between them. Germline CDR1 reads SEHNR; CDR2 reads FQNEAQ (reference sequence). The CDR3 region has the DNA TGTGCCAGCAGCTGGACGGGGAGCTCCTACGAGCAGTACTTC. Translated: CASSWTGSSYEQYF.

This clone was seen at least ten times. This chain uses TRBV14 with TRBJ2-3, with a possible D match to TRBD2 (6 bases). Germline V lookup: CDR1 SGHDN, CDR2 FVKESK. The V gene lost 4 bases and the J gene lost 8 bases, with 10 bases spanning the gap. The CDR3 has 12 amino acids. For the CDR3, the DNA is TGTGCCAGCAGCCTCACTAGCCTTACGCAGTATTTT. As protein: CASSLTSLTQYF.

This chain links TRBV11-2 with TRBJ2-4; unclear D gene. Germline values: CDR1 SGHAT, CDR2 FQNNGV. The CDR3 contains 18 residues. Trimming removed 5 bases from V and 0 bases from J, with 20 bases in between. CDR3 amino acids: CASSQAWGLAIAKNIQYF. The CDR3 DNA is TGTGCCAGCAGCCAGGCCTGGGGTTTAGCAATAGCCAAAAACATTCAGTACTTC.

This clone occurred a few times. V usage is TRBV11-2 and J usage is TRBJ1-2; D unresolved. The V gene lost 1 base and the J gene lost 4 bases, with 13 bases spanning the gap. This CDR3 has 15 amino acids. Germline-derived CDR1 and CDR2 are SGHAT and FQNNGV. This CDR3 reads CASSLGRGNPYGYTF. As DNA, the CDR3 is TGTGCCAGCAGCTTAGGCAGAGGCAACCCCTATGGCTACACCTTC.

This chain joins TRBV15 and TRBJ2-1; the match to TRBD2 covers 10 bases. The CDR3 extends over 16 amino acids. Germline loops: CDR1 LNHNV, CDR2 YYDKDF (reference sequence). The trim removed 0 bases at V and 7 bases at J, leaving 6 bases unmatched. The CDR3 coding sequence is TGTGCCACCAGCAGAGATAGGGGGACTAGCGAAAATGAGCAGTTCTTC. This sequence encodes CATSRDRGTSENEQFF.

This clone turned up a few times. The chain has TRBV7-2 and TRBJ1-4, with 8 bases identical to TRBD1. V trimming: 5 bases; J trimming: 7 bases; junction bases outside the gene matches: 9. The CDR3 is 15 amino acids. CDR1 and CDR2 (germline): SGHTA, FQGNSA. In nucleotides, the CDR3 is TGTGCCAGCAGCAGAGCCCAGGGGGCAGGTGAAAAACTGTTTTTT. It is translated as CASSRAQGAGEKLFF. Full variable domain (rest looked up from reference TRBV7-2 and TRBJ1-4): GAGVSQSPSNKVTEKGKDVELRCDPISGHTALYWYRQSLGQGLEFLIYFQGNSAPDKSGLPSDRFSAERTGGSVSTLTIQRTQQEDSAVYLCASSRAQGAGEKLFFGSGTQLSVL.

This clone was seen a few times. Other DNA sequences in this sample translate to the same CDR3. The chain recombines TRBV30 with TRBJ1-2; D uncertain. This CDR3 has 12 residues. Trimming took 2 bases from V and 4 from J, leaving 8 bases between them. Looked up from germline, CDR1 is GTSNPN and CDR2 is SVGIG (reference sequence). CDR3 in amino acids: CAWSLHSYGYTF. CDR3 nucleotide sequence: TGTGCCTGGAGTCTACATAGCTATGGCTACACCTTC.

The chain joins TRBV5-1 to TRBJ2-7; the match to TRBD2 covers 7 bases. The germline gives CDR1 SGHRS, CDR2 YFSETQ. This CDR3 has 17 amino acids. Trimming removed 4 bases from V and 2 bases from J; junction bases left unmatched: 15. The CDR3 region is CASSPGGLTTRAYEQYF. The CDR3 nucleotides are TGCGCCAGCAGCCCGGGGGGACTCACAACTCGGGCCTACGAGCAGTACTTC. Looking up the rest from reference TRBV5-1 and TRBJ2-7 gives the full variable domain: KAGVTQTPRYLIKTRGQQVTLSCSPISGHRSVSWYQQTPGQGLQFLFEYFSETQRNKGNFPGRFSGRQFSNSRSEMNVSTLELGDSALYLCASSPGGLTTRAYEQYFGPGTRLTVT.

There are a few counts of this clone. The chain couples TRBV29-1 to TRBJ2-5; 9 bases are a match to TRBD2. The J segment lost 4 bases and the V segment lost 4 bases, leaving 7 bases of the junction unmatched. This CDR3 has 14 residues. Looked up from germline, CDR1 is SQVTM and CDR2 is ANQGSEA. CDR3 bases: TGCAGCGTTGTAGGTAGCGGGGGAGGAGAGACCCAGTACTTC. This encodes CSVVGSGGGETQYF.

The chain carries TRBV5-4 and TRBJ1-2, with D possibly being TRBD1 (6 bases). The CDR3 is 13 residues long. Germline V CDR1 and CDR2: SGHNT, YYREEE (reference sequence). V was pared by 4 bases and J by 8 bases, with 15 bases between. The CDR3 nucleotides read TGTGCCAGCAGCAACGACAGGTCCGCGGGCTACACCTTC. Residues: CASSNDRSAGYTF. Using reference TRBV5-4 and TRBJ1-2 for the parts outside the CDR3, the full variable domain is ETGVTQSPTHLIKTRGQQVTLRCSSQSGHNTVSWYQQALGQGPQFIFQYYREEENGRGNFPPRFSGLQFPNYSSELNVNALELDDSALYLCASSNDRSAGYTFGSGTRLTVV.

The rearrangement uses TRBV29-1 and TRBJ1-3, with D possibly TRBD1 on 5 matching bases. Per the germline V gene, CDR1 is SQVTM and CDR2 is ANQGSEA. Trimming cost V 7 bases and J 6 bases, with 7 bases left between them. The CDR3 covers 10 residues. CDR3 in DNA: TGCAGCGCGGGGGAAAACACCATATATTTT. Translation gives CSAGENTIYF. Filled out from reference TRBV29-1 and TRBJ1-3, the complete variable domain reads SAVISQKPSRDICQRGTSLTIQCQVDSQVTMMFWYRQQPGQSLTLIATANQGSEATYESGFVIDKFPISRPNLTFSTLTVSNMSPEDSSIYLCSAGENTIYFGEGSWLTVV.

This clone was detected many times. The rearrangement joins TRBV18 to TRBJ2-1; TRBD1 matches 9 bases. Germline V gene sequence: CDR1 KGHSH, CDR2 LQKENI. V shed 2 bases, J shed 5 bases, and the junction held 4 bases outside the gene matches. This CDR3 comprises 15 residues. This CDR3 reads CASSPSRDRDNEQFF. CDR3 nucleotide sequence: TGTGCCAGCTCACCAAGCCGGGACAGGGACAATGAGCAGTTCTTC. The variable domain in full, with the rest retrieved from reference TRBV18 and TRBJ2-1, is NAGVMQNPRHLVRRRGQEARLRCSPMKGHSHVYWYRQLPEEGLKFMVYLQKENIIDESGMPKERFSAEFPKEGPSILRIQQVVRGDSAAYFCASSPSRDRDNEQFFGPGTRLTVL.

The V call is TRBV5-1, the J call TRBJ2-2; D is perhaps TRBD1 (7 bases). The ends were cut back, 4 bases at V and 5 bases at J, with 12 bases in the middle. This CDR3 is built from 14 residues. Looked up from germline, CDR1 is SGHRS and CDR2 is YFSETQ. CDR3 in DNA: TGCGCCAGCAGCCCCCAGGGGGGTACCGGGGAGCTGTTTTTT. It specifies CASSPQGGTGELFF. The full variable domain, with the rest looked up from reference TRBV5-1 and TRBJ2-2, is KAGVTQTPRYLIKTRGQQVTLSCSPISGHRSVSWYQQTPGQGLQFLFEYFSETQRNKGNFPGRFSGRQFSNSRSEMNVSTLELGDSALYLCASSPQGGTGELFFGEGSRLTVL.

The table lists this clone with a few counts. V is TRBV9 and J is TRBJ2-4, with D possibly being TRBD1 (7 bases). Between the trimmed V and J ends, which lost 0 bases and 0 bases, there was a span of 10 bases. The CDR3 extends over 16 amino acids. The germline V gene encodes CDR1 SGDLS and CDR2 YYNGEE. Here the CDR3 DNA reads TGTGCCAGCAGCGTAGGACAGGGACTAGCCAAAAACATTCAGTACTTC. Its translation: CASSVGQGLAKNIQYF. Using reference TRBV9 and TRBJ2-4 for the parts outside the CDR3, the full variable domain is DSGVTQTPKHLITATGQRVTLRCSPRSGDLSVYWYQQSLDQGLQFLIQYYNGEERAKGNILERFSAQQFPDLHSELNLSSLELGDSALYFCASSVGQGLAKNIQYFGAGTRLSVL.

Ten or more counts support this clone. This chain connects TRBV6-5 to TRBJ1-1; tentatively, D is TRBD1 (6 bases). Germline V gene sequence: CDR1 MNHEY, CDR2 SVGAGI. The CDR3 totals 13 residues. Trimming took off 6 bases at V and 2 bases at J, with 10 bases between the two ends. The CDR3 DNA reads TGTGCCAGCAGAAGGACAGTCAACACTGAAGCTTTCTTT. Translating it yields CASRRTVNTEAFF.

The gene calls are TRBV5-5 and TRBJ2-1, with unresolved D. CDR1 SGHKS and CDR2 YYEKEE come from the germline V gene (reference sequence). V lost 1 base to trimming and J lost 9 bases, with 11 bases between them. The CDR3 is 13 amino acids. CDR3 DNA sequence: TGTGCCAGCAGCTTGACAAGACCGACTGAGCAGTTCTTC. Amino acids: CASSLTRPTEQFF.

This clone was seen more than once but under ten times. J is TRBJ2-3 and V is TRBV7-6, with D tentatively TRBD2 (6 bases). V was clipped by 5 bases and J by 2 bases, with 14 bases between them. Per germline, CDR1 SGHVS and CDR2 FNYEAQ. CDR3 size: 15 residues. CDR3 sequence: CASSARDFHTDTQYF. The DNA for the CDR3 is TGTGCCAGCAGCGCCCGGGACTTTCACACAGATACGCAGTATTTT.

In its sample, this clone was seen many times. The chain is built from TRBV7-9 and TRBJ2-7; D is ambiguous. From germline, CDR1 is SEHNR and CDR2 FQNEAQ (reference sequence). V was shortened by 5 bases and J by 13 bases, with 21 bases between the two germline ends. The CDR3 runs 13 residues. CDR3 nucleotides: TGTGCCAGCAGCAAATCAGAAAGGGATCCCTCCTACTTC. Translating gives CASSKSERDPSYF. Variable domain in full (rest from reference TRBV7-9 and TRBJ2-7): DTGVSQNPRHKITKRGQNVTFRCDPISEHNRLYWYRQTLGQGPEFLTYFQNEAQLEKSRLLSDRFSAERPKGSFSTLEIQRTEQGDSAMYLCASSKSERDPSYFGPGTRLTVT.

The CDR3: CASNDRGDTEAFF. The CDR3 nucleotides read TGCGCCAGCAACGACAGGGGGGACACTGAAGCTTTCTTT. The chain links TRBV4-1 to TRBJ1-1; 9 bases align to TRBD1. CDR3 size: 13 residues. In germline, CDR1 is MGHRA, CDR2 YSYEKL. J gave up 3 bases and V 7 bases, and 3 bases lay outside the gene matches.

This clone was recorded a few times. Other DNA sequences in this sample translate to the same CDR3. The V call is TRBV2, the J call TRBJ2-7, with D possibly called TRBD1 or TRBD2 (6 bases each). CDR1 is SNHLY, CDR2 FYNNEI, per germline. This CDR3 is built from 12 residues. Trimming pared 11 bases from V and 2 bases from J, leaving 13 bases between. CDR3 sequence (DNA): TGTGCCTCCAAGGAGGGGGCCTACGAGCAGTACTTC. This sequence encodes CASKEGAYEQYF. The complete variable domain, with remaining parts taken from reference TRBV2 and TRBJ2-7, reads EPEVTQTPSHQVTQMGQEVILRCVPISNHLYFYWYRQILGQKVEFLVSFYNNEISEKSEIFDDQFSVERPDGSNFTLKIRSTKLEDSAMYFCASKEGAYEQYFGPGTRLTVT.

The chain joins TRBV7-6 to TRBJ2-2, with a weak D call TRBD2 (5 bases). The CDR3 extends over 16 amino acids. The germline V gene encodes CDR1 SGHVS and CDR2 FNYEAQ. Trimming shortened V by 5 bases and J by 0 bases, and 13 bases separated the two germline ends. CDR3 nucleotide sequence: TGTGCCAGCAGCGTAGACCGGGGATCGAACACCGGGGAGCTGTTTTTT. This translates into CASSVDRGSNTGELFF. Full variable domain (remainder filled in from reference TRBV7-6 and TRBJ2-2): GAGVSQSPRYKVTKRGQDVALRCDPISGHVSLYWYRQALGQGPEFLTYFNYEAQQDKSGLPNDRFSAERPEGSISTLTIQRTEQRDSAMYRCASSVDRGSNTGELFFGEGSRLTVL.